The 23 T cell receptor beta chains below were found in one sample sequenced in a study of OX40 agonist ivuxolimab in advanced cancers. Data came from immunoSEQ multiplex PCR; TCRdb stores just in-frame clones and leaves some out. The sample lists tens of thousands of clones; about nine tenths were seen once. The sequenced sample was CD4+ or CD8+ T cells sorted from blood, obtained in a trial of the OX40 agonist ivuxolimab. These receptors were obtained from an adult with an advanced solid tumor such as melanoma, head and neck, liver or kidney cancer.

This chain connects TRBV5-3 to TRBJ2-3; either TRBD1 or TRBD2 may fit D (9 bases each). TRBV5-3 is an open reading frame whose function is uncertain. V lost 3 bases and J 6 bases, leaving 26 bases between the germline ends. This CDR3 has 18 amino acids. The CDR3 region has the DNA TGTGCCAGAAGCTCGGACAGGGGTGGCGGGAGGGACAAGGATACGCAGTATTTT. Its protein is CARSSDRGGGRDKDTQYF.

This CDR3 is CASSERTRREQFF. Written as DNA, the CDR3 is TGTGCCAGCAGCGAAAGAACTAGGAGAGAGCAGTTCTTC. The chain links TRBV7-9 to TRBJ2-1; D is perhaps TRBD2 (5 bases). This CDR3 comprises 13 residues. Germline CDR1 is SEHNR and CDR2 is FQNEAQ (reference sequence). The ends were cut back, 5 bases at V and 10 bases at J, with 15 bases in the middle. The full variable domain, with the rest looked up from reference TRBV7-9 and TRBJ2-1, is DTGVSQNPRHKITKRGQNVTFRCDPISEHNRLYWYRQTLGQGPEFLTYFQNEAQLEKSRLLSDRFSAERPKGSFSTLEIQRTEQGDSAMYLCASSERTRREQFFGPGTRLTVL.

J is TRBJ2-1 and V is TRBV29-1; 9 bases are shared with TRBD1. This CDR3 has 14 residues. Looked up from germline, CDR1 is SQVTM and CDR2 is ANQGSEA. V shed 5 bases and J 9 bases; nucleotides not matched to a gene: 11. The CDR3 loop reads CSVLPGQGTVEQFF. The CDR3 bases are TGCAGCGTTCTACCGGGACAGGGAACGGTTGAGCAGTTCTTC.

The V and J genes are TRBV11-3 and TRBJ1-4; TRBD1 might be the D (6 bases). The V gene's germline CDR1 is SGHNT and CDR2 YENEEA. V lost 2 bases to trimming and J lost 4 bases, with 17 bases between them. CDR3 length: 17 residues. The CDR3 DNA reads TGTGCCAGCAGCTTAATCCCCGCAGGGGACTATAATGAAAAACTGTTTTTT. It codes for CASSLIPAGDYNEKLFF.

This sequence joins TRBV27 and TRBJ1-2, with TRBD1 matching 8 bases. The CDR3 is 15 amino acids. Germline V gene sequence: CDR1 MNHEY, CDR2 SMNVEV (reference sequence). V shed 5 bases and J 2 bases; nucleotides not matched to a gene: 7. CDR3 sequence reads: CASSPGQGRNYGYTF. CDR3 DNA: TGTGCCAGCAGTCCCGGACAGGGAAGGAACTATGGCTACACCTTC.

The V gene is TRBV6-6, the J gene TRBJ2-7; D possibly corresponds to TRBD1 (6 bases). The V and J ends lost 0 bases and 5 bases respectively, with 14 bases between them. CDR1 is MNHNY and CDR2 is SVGAGI in the germline V gene (reference sequence). The CDR3 is made up of 15 amino acids. The DNA of the CDR3 is TGTGCCAGCAGTTACTCAGGGGGAGAGGGCGACGAGCAGTACTTC. This encodes CASSYSGGEGDEQYF.

The CDR3 sequence is CASSQTLQGSAWEAFF. DNA for the CDR3: TGCGCCAGCAGCCAAACCTTACAGGGCTCGGCATGGGAAGCTTTCTTT. The V gene is TRBV4-1, the J gene TRBJ1-1; TRBD1 might be the D (6 bases). Germline CDR1 MGHRA, CDR2 YSYEKL. The V and J ends lost 2 bases and 8 bases respectively, with 21 bases between them. The CDR3 is 16 residues long.

V gene TRBV18 combines with J gene TRBJ2-1; D remains ambiguous. Germline V gives CDR1 KGHSH, CDR2 LQKENI. The CDR3 is 16 amino acids. V was pared by 3 bases and J by 1 base, with 13 bases between. CDR3 bases: TGTGCCAGCTCACCCAGAGAAGCGAGGTCCTACAATGAGCAGTTCTTC. It specifies CASSPREARSYNEQFF.

The chain combines TRBV27 with TRBJ1-2; the D gene is possibly TRBD1 (6 bases). V lost 5 bases and J lost 6, with 10 bases in between. Germline CDR1 MNHEY, CDR2 SMNVEV (reference sequence). The CDR3 contains 12 residues. The CDR3 DNA follows: TGTGCCAGCAGTGGGGGCGCCCATGGCTACACCTTC. Translated: CASSGGAHGYTF.

This rearrangement joins TRBV11-2 to TRBJ2-7, with TRBD1 matching over 10 bases. Trimming took 1 base from V and 1 from J; bases not matched to a gene: 7. Germline V lookup: CDR1 SGHAT, CDR2 FQNNGV. This CDR3 is 17 amino acids long. CDR3 residues: CASSLVQPGQGSYEQYF. The CDR3 DNA follows: TGTGCCAGCAGCTTAGTCCAACCGGGACAGGGGTCCTACGAGCAGTACTTC.

This rearrangement joins TRBV14 to TRBJ2-7; maybe TRBD1 (5 bases). The CDR3 has 15 residues. V was shortened by 1 base and J by 4 bases, with 14 bases between the two germline ends. Germline V lookup: CDR1 SGHDN, CDR2 FVKESK. This chain's CDR3 is CASSQGAGPIYEQYF. The CDR3 coding sequence is TGTGCCAGCAGCCAAGGGGCAGGGCCTATATACGAGCAGTACTTC.

V is TRBV4-2 and J is TRBJ2-5; 11 bases align to TRBD2. CDR1 and CDR2 (germline): LGHNA, YNFKEQ. Trimming at V came to 1 base and at J to 2 bases, leaving 9 bases not matched to a gene. The CDR3 has 18 residues. CDR3 loop: CASSQAAVAGGDQETQYF. The DNA of the CDR3 is TGTGCCAGCAGCCAAGCTGCGGTAGCGGGAGGGGATCAAGAGACCCAGTACTTC.

The rearrangement uses TRBV10-3 and TRBJ2-1, with 7 bases lining up with TRBD1. Germline V gene sequence: CDR1 ENHRY, CDR2 SYGVKD. The J segment lost 7 bases and the V segment lost 4 bases, leaving 13 bases of the junction unmatched. The CDR3 is 16 amino acids. CDR3 amino acids: CAISVDPTGIGNEQFF. The CDR3 region has the DNA TGTGCCATCAGTGTAGATCCGACAGGGATTGGGAATGAGCAGTTCTTC.

The chain combines TRBV25-1 with TRBJ2-7; a possible D gene is TRBD2 (5 bases). From germline, CDR1 is MGHDK and CDR2 SYGVNS. V was shortened by 1 base and J by 7 bases, with 17 bases between the two germline ends. This CDR3 has 15 amino acids. CDR3 protein: CASSESGGMGMEQYF. The CDR3 DNA reads TGTGCCAGCAGTGAATCCGGAGGAATGGGGATGGAGCAGTACTTC.

V usage is TRBV6-1 and J usage is TRBJ1-1; D is uncertain. CDR1 MNHNS and CDR2 SASEGT come from the germline V gene. The CDR3 runs 14 residues. V lost 6 bases and J lost 4, with 15 bases in between. This CDR3 is CASSLGGEGTEAFF. CDR3 sequence (DNA): TGTGCCAGCAGCCTGGGCGGGGAGGGCACTGAAGCTTTCTTT.

The chain is built from TRBV28 and TRBJ2-7; either TRBD1 or TRBD2 may supply D (5 bases each). The V gene lost 6 bases and the J gene lost 12 bases, with 21 bases spanning the gap. CDR3 length: 13 residues. Germline V gives CDR1 MDHEN, CDR2 SYDVKM. Here the CDR3 DNA reads TGTGCCAGCAGCCCAGCTGGGACGGACGCCCTGTACTTC. This translates into CASSPAGTDALYF.

This rearrangement joins TRBV5-6 to TRBJ1-1; D uncertain. V lost 6 bases and J lost 2, with 17 bases in between. The length of the CDR3 is 15 residues. Germline loops: CDR1 SGHDT, CDR2 YYEEEE. The CDR3 region has the DNA TGTGCCAGCACTACGTGGGAGTACAGCAACACTGAAGCTTTCTTT. Its translation is CASTTWEYSNTEAFF.

This chain joins TRBV7-2 and TRBJ2-5, with 8 bases that match TRBD2. J lost 2 bases, V lost 5 bases, and 7 bases had no gene match. CDR3 length: 15 residues. Germline V lookup: CDR1 SGHTA, CDR2 FQGNSA. The CDR3 region has the DNA TGTGCCAGCAGCCACTCCCGGGGGGGACAAGAGACCCAGTACTTC. Translation: CASSHSRGGQETQYF.

The chain recombines TRBV11-3 with TRBJ1-4; D unclear. The CDR3 totals 15 residues. Germline V CDR1 and CDR2: SGHNT, YENEEA. The V end lost 3 bases, the J end lost 6 bases, and 14 bases lay between the germline ends. In DNA, the CDR3 is TGTGCCAGCAGCTTTGGTGGCAGTCGCGATGAAAAACTGTTTTTT. It codes for CASSFGGSRDEKLFF.

The chain couples TRBV5-1 to TRBJ2-3, with D uncertain. Trimming pared 3 bases from V and 1 base from J, leaving 6 bases between. Germline CDR1 reads SGHRS; CDR2 reads YFSETQ. CDR3 size: 13 residues. CDR3 sequence: CASSSGGTDTQYF. The CDR3 bases are TGCGCCAGCAGCTCTGGGGGCACAGATACGCAGTATTTT.

This chain uses TRBV9 with TRBJ2-3, with D uncertain. CDR3 length: 13 residues. Germline-derived CDR1 and CDR2 are SGDLS and YYNGEE. Trimming left V 0 bases short and J 0 bases short, with 2 bases between. CDR3 DNA: TGTGCCAGCAGCGTAGTTAGCACAGATACGCAGTATTTT. Protein: CASSVVSTDTQYF.

The sample holds a few counts of this clone. This CDR3 is CASSQWTYEQYF. In nucleotides, the CDR3 is TGTGCCAGCAGCCAGTGGACCTACGAGCAGTACTTC. The V gene is TRBV11-2, the J gene TRBJ2-7; D is uncertain. V was clipped by 5 bases and J by 2 bases, with 7 bases between them. The CDR3 loop spans 12 amino acids. Germline V gene sequence: CDR1 SGHAT, CDR2 FQNNGV.

V and J are TRBV6-5 and TRBJ2-5, with D uncertain. The CDR3 is made up of 11 amino acids. Germline assignment: CDR1 MNHEY and CDR2 SVGAGI. The V gene lost 5 bases and the J gene lost 7 bases, with 8 bases spanning the gap. The chain's CDR3 is CASSTSVTQYF. In nucleotides, the CDR3 is TGTGCCAGCAGTACCAGTGTGACCCAGTACTTC.